The clone carrying this TCR beta chain was seen once. The antigen remains undetermined. The CDR3 runs to 16 residues. CDR1 is MNHEY, CDR2 SMNVEV, per germline (reference sequence). The V and J ends lost 5 bases and 1 base respectively, with 18 bases between them. A multiplex PCR was run with 60 Vbeta primers and 13 Jbeta primers. The table came from immunoSEQ multiplex PCR; TCRdb's copy has only in-frame clones and leaves some out. The table shows 150,000 to 200,000 clones, with 84% occurring only once. This record comes from a study of cytomegalovirus exposure and HLA in healthy donors. Study summary: Inside one of the first data releases sat roughly 80 million unique TCRs taken from HLA-typed donors.

Overall study findings and caveats: A cluster of highly shared sequence variants was likely a sequencing artifact. With later analysis, a missense DCLRE1C variant became linked to TCR beta V- and J-gene trimming.

The clonotype was recovered from a boy aged 5-17 years in good health and CMV-seronegative. The sample was PBMCs. The chain carries TRBV27 and TRBJ2-7; D may be TRBD1 (6 bases). CDR3 amino acids: CASSPPTSGQSYEQYF. The CDR3 nucleotides are TGTGCCAGCAGTCCCCCAACGAGTGGACAGTCCTACGAGCAGTACTTC.